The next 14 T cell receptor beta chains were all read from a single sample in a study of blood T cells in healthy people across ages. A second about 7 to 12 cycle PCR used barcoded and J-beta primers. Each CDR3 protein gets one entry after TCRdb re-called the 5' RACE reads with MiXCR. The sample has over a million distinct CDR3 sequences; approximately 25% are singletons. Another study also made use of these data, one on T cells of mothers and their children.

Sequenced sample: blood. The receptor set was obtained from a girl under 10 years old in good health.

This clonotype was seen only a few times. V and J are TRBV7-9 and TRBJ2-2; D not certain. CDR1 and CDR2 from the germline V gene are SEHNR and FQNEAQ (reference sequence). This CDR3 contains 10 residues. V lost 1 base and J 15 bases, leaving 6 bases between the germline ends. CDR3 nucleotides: TGTGCCAGCAGCTTAGGAAAGGTGTTTTTT. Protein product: CASSLGKVFF.

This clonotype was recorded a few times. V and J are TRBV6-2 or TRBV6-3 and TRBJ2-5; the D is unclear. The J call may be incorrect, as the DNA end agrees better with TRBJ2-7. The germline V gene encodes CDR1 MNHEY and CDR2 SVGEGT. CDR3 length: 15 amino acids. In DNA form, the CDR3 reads TGTGCCAGCAGTTACAGGGCGGTGCGTTCCTACGAGCAGTACTTC. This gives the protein CASSYRAVRSYEQYF.

CDR3 sequence reads: CASSPGSIRQETQYF. In DNA, the CDR3 is TGTGCCAGCAGCCCGGGGTCCATTCGTCAAGAGACCCAGTACTTC. The chain combines TRBV5-5 with TRBJ2-5; tentatively, D is TRBD2 (5 bases). Germline V lookup: CDR1 SGHKS, CDR2 YYEKEE (reference sequence). Trimming took 4 bases from V and 2 from J, leaving 15 bases between them. The CDR3 sequence is 15 residues long.

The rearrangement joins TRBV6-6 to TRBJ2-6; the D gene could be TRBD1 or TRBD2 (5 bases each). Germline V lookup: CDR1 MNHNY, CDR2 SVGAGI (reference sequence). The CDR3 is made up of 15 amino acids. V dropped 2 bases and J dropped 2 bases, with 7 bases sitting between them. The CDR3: CASSYRGAGANVLTF. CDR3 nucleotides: TGTGCCAGCAGTTACCGAGGGGCTGGGGCCAACGTCCTGACTTTC.

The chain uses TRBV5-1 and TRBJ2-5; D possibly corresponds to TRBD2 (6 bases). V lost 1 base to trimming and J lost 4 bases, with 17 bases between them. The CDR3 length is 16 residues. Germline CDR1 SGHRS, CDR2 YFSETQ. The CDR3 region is CASSLSPPVEGETQYF. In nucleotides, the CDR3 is TGCGCCAGCAGCTTGTCCCCACCCGTGGAGGGAGAGACCCAGTACTTC.

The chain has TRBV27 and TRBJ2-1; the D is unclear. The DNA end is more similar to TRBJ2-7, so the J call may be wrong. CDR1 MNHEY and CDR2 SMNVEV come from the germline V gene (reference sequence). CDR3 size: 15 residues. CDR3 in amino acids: CASSHGIQSSYEQYF. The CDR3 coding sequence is TGTGCCAGCAGTCATGGAATTCAAAGCTCCTACGAGCAGTACTTC.

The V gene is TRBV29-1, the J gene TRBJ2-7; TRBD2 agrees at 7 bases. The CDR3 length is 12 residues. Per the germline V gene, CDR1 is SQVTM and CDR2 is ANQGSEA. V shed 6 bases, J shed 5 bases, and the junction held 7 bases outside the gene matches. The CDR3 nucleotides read TGCAGCGTGGGGGGGGGTCTCAACGAGCAGTACTTC. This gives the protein CSVGGGLNEQYF.

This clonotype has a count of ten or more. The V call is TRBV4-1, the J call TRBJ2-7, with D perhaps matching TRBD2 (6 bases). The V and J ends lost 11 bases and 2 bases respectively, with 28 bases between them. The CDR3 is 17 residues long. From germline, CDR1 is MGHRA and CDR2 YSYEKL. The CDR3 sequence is CAGRTTRRGLSTYEQYF. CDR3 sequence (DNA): TGCGCCGGACGGACCACCAGACGGGGACTGTCTACCTACGAGCAGTACTTC.

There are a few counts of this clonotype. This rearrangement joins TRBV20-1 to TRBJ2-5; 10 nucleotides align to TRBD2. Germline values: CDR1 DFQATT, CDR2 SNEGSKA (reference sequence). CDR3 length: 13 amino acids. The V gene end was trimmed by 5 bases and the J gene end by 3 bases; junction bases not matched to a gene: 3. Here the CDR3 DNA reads TGCAGTGCTTCAAGCGGGGGGGAAGAGACCCAGTACTTC. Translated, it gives CSASSGGEETQYF.

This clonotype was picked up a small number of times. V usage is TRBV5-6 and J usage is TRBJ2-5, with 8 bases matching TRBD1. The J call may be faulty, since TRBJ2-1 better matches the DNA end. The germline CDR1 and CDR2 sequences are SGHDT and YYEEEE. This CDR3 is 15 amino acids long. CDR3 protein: CASSFGQGPGNEQFF. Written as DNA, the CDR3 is TGTGCCAGCAGCTTCGGACAGGGTCCTGGGAATGAGCAGTTCTTC.

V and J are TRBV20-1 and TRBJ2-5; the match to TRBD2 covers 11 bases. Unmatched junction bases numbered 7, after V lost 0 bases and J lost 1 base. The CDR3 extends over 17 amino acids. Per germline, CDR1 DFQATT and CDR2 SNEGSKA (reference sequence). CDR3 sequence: CSARDKRLAGGQETQYF. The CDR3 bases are TGCAGTGCTAGAGATAAACGGCTAGCGGGAGGCCAAGAGACCCAGTACTTC.

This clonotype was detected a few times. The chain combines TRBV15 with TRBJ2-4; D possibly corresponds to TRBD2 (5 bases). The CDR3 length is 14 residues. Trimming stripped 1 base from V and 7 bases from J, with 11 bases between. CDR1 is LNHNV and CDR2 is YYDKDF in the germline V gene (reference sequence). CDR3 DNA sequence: TGTGCCACCAGCAGAGTGGCGGGTGGGAACATTCAGTACTTC. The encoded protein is CATSRVAGGNIQYF.

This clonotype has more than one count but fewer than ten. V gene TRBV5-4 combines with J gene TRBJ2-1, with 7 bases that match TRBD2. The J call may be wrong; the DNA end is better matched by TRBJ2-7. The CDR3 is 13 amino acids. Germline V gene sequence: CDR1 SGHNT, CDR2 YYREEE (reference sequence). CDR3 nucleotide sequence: TGTGCCAGCAGCTGGGGAGGGGTAAACGAGCAGTACTTC. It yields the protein CASSWGGVNEQYF.

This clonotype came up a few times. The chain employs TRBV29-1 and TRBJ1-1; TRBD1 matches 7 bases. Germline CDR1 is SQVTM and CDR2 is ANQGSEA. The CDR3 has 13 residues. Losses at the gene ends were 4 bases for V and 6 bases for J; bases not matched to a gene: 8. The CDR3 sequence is CSVVPTGDPEAFF. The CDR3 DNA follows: TGCAGCGTTGTGCCTACAGGGGACCCTGAAGCTTTCTTT.